This T cell receptor (beta chain) was sequenced for a study of siplizumab effects on memory and regulatory T cells. Findings and caveats of the study: A minor share of alloreactive clones matched unstimulated subsets. Proliferating Tregs in siplizumab cultures were never verified as suppressive.

Assays captured 10^5 or so TCR templates per sample. Assay used: immunoSEQ multiplex PCR; TCRdb lists only in-frame clones, some missing. The table records 90,000 to 110,000 clones, around 93% of them present only once. The CDR3 extends over 15 amino acids. Germline V gene data show CDR1 as SGDLS and CDR2 as YYNGEE. V shed 3 bases, J shed 4 bases, and the junction held 7 bases outside the gene matches. Details on this clone: Its antigen remains unidentified.

Sequencing was performed on CD4+ T cells sorted from blood. This sequence was found in a human donor in good health. The rearrangement joins TRBV9 to TRBJ2-7; TRBD1 aligns across 10 bases. The CDR3 sequence: CASSDRDRGDYEQYF. The DNA for the CDR3 is TGTGCCAGCAGCGACCGGGACAGGGGTGATTACGAGCAGTACTTC.